This T cell receptor beta chain was recovered during a study of cytomegalovirus exposure and HLA in healthy donors. Assay used: immunoSEQ multiplex PCR; TCRdb lists only in-frame clones, some missing. The sample yields 55,000 to 70,000 clones, over 90% seen once. Germline CDR1 PRHDT, CDR2 FYEKMQ (reference sequence). The trim removed 7 bases at V and 6 bases at J, leaving 24 bases unmatched. This CDR3 has 19 amino acids. This clone has only a few counts. The sequenced sample consisted of PBMCs. The receptor was derived from a man younger than 35 in good health and CMV-seronegative. V is TRBV13 and J is TRBJ2-1, with 7 positions matching TRBD2. CDR3 residues: CASTVSRQYGRPTSNEQFF. Here the CDR3 DNA reads TGTGCCAGCACCGTATCCCGCCAATACGGGAGGCCGACTTCCAATGAGCAGTTCTTC. The entire variable domain, with the rest obtained from reference TRBV13 and TRBJ2-1, is as follows: AAGVIQSPRHLIKEKRETATLKCYPIPRHDTVYWYQQGPGQDPQFLISFYEKMQSDKGSIPDRFSAQQFSDYHSELNMSSLELGDSALYFCASTVSRQYGRPTSNEQFFGPGTRLTVL.